One sample yielded the 24 T cell receptor beta chains listed below, sequenced in a study of T-cell memory formation after mild COVID-19. From the 5' RACE reads, TCRdb called clonotypes with MiXCR, one entry per CDR3 protein. The sample has around 320,000 distinct CDR3 sequences, around 30% seen once; the top ten hold 13%. Sequencing was done on a sample of PBMCs or a T cell subset sorted from them (not recorded which). These receptors originate from an adult woman who had mild COVID-19 (a few samples of this study predate the infection). Cell type and time point are not known.

This clonotype was detected a few times. The chain recombines TRBV5-1 with TRBJ2-3; 14 bases are a match to TRBD2. The V and J ends lost 3 bases and 1 base, in that order; junction bases with no gene match: 7. Germline V CDR1 and CDR2: SGHRS, YFSETQ. The CDR3 is 18 residues long. CDR3 region: CASSSGTSGSTGTDTQYF. CDR3 DNA sequence: TGCGCCAGCAGCTCCGGGACTAGCGGGAGCACGGGCACAGATACGCAGTATTTT.

V and J are TRBV7-9 and TRBJ2-5, with 7 bases fitting TRBD2. The CDR3 runs 14 residues. V was clipped by 7 bases and J by 0 bases; unmatched bases: 5. Germline V gene data show CDR1 as SEHNR and CDR2 as FQNEAQ (reference sequence). CDR3 protein: CASILGGYQETQYF. CDR3 nucleotides: TGTGCCAGCATCCTGGGAGGGTACCAAGAGACCCAGTACTTC.

In its sample, this clonotype was seen many times. V and J are TRBV3-1 and TRBJ2-1; 7 bases agree with TRBD1. The V and J ends lost 4 bases and 0 bases, in that order; junction bases with no gene match: 3. The CDR3 totals 15 residues. CDR1 is LGHDT, CDR2 YNNKEL, per germline (reference sequence). The CDR3 coding sequence is TGTGCCAGCAGCCTGAGGGGGCTCTCCTACAATGAGCAGTTCTTC. Its protein product is CASSLRGLSYNEQFF.

J is TRBJ1-1 and V is TRBV6-5; 8 bases are a match to TRBD1. This CDR3 has 14 amino acids. Per the germline V gene, CDR1 is MNHEY and CDR2 is SVGAGI. The V segment lost 5 bases and the J segment 3 bases; nucleotides outside the gene matches: 5. CDR3 sequence (DNA): TGTGCCAGCAGTCCCTACAGGGGGGACACTGAAGCTTTCTTT. As protein: CASSPYRGDTEAFF.

This sequence joins TRBV5-1 and TRBJ1-1; TRBD1 matches 8 bases. Germline CDR1 reads SGHRS; CDR2 reads YFSETQ. The CDR3 contains 18 residues. The V gene end was trimmed by 4 bases and the J gene end by 1 base; junction bases not matched to a gene: 15. Written as DNA, the CDR3 is TGCGCCAGCAGCGACACCCCCGGGACAGGATTCAAGAACACTGAAGCTTTCTTT. It codes for CASSDTPGTGFKNTEAFF.

The chain is built from TRBV6-6 and TRBJ1-2; 8 bases match TRBD1. The CDR3 has 16 amino acids. In germline, CDR1 is MNHNY, CDR2 SVGAGI (reference sequence). Trimming removed 7 bases from V and 8 bases from J; junction bases left unmatched: 18. CDR3 nucleotides: TGTGCCAGCACCTTGGGGACAGGATTGTTGCCTATCGGCTACACCTTC. Translation: CASTLGTGLLPIGYTF.

The table lists this clonotype with many counts. The chain uses TRBV20-1 and TRBJ2-7; 7 nucleotides agree with TRBD1. V lost 0 bases and J lost 2; bases outside the gene matches: 7. CDR3 length equals 15 residues. Germline-derived CDR1 and CDR2 are DFQATT and SNEGSKA (reference sequence). The CDR3 coding sequence is TGCAGTGCTAGAGATGGCAGACAGGGTGCCTACGAGCAGTACTTC. Translated, it gives CSARDGRQGAYEQYF.

The genes are TRBV6-5 and TRBJ1-5, with 10 bases that match TRBD1. CDR1 is MNHEY, CDR2 SVGAGI, per germline. Trimming took 5 bases from V and 3 from J; bases not matched to a gene: 4. The CDR3 contains 15 residues. For the CDR3, the DNA is TGTGCCAGCAGTAAGGACAGGGGGGACAATCAGCCCCAGCATTTT. It encodes CASSKDRGDNQPQHF.

The rearrangement uses TRBV11-2 and TRBJ1-2; 10 positions agree with TRBD1. Unmatched junction bases numbered 19, after V lost 5 bases and J lost 4 bases. The CDR3 has 19 amino acids. CDR1 is SGHAT, CDR2 FQNNGV, per germline. The DNA of the CDR3 is TGTGCCAGCAGCCCCCTCCCAATTAGGACAGGGGGATCTTTCTATGGCTACACCTTC. It codes for CASSPLPIRTGGSFYGYTF.

This clonotype occurred a few times. This chain's CDR3 is CSARDLVRGGAGTGELFF. CDR3 in DNA: TGCAGTGCTAGAGATCTAGTTCGCGGGGGGGCAGGCACCGGGGAGCTGTTTTTT. The chain employs TRBV20-1 and TRBJ2-2; TRBD2 matches 9 bases. V lost 0 bases, J lost 4 bases, and 12 bases stayed unmatched. Germline V lookup: CDR1 DFQATT, CDR2 SNEGSKA (reference sequence). The CDR3 runs to 18 residues.

Only a few counts were recorded for this clonotype. The chain has TRBV27 and TRBJ1-1, with 7 bases aligning to TRBD1. Germline V gene sequence: CDR1 MNHEY, CDR2 SMNVEV (reference sequence). V lost 5 bases to trimming and J lost 4 bases; unmatched junction nucleotides: 13. This CDR3 has 16 amino acids. The CDR3 bases are TGTGCCAGCAGTAAACAGGGGAGCGGCCGGGCCACTGAAGCTTTCTTT. Residues: CASSKQGSGRATEAFF.

This clonotype was picked up a small number of times. The chain joins TRBV15 to TRBJ1-2, with D possibly matching TRBD1 (5 bases). This CDR3 is built from 17 residues. With 3 bases removed from V and 7 bases from J, the gap between germline ends came to 24 bases. Germline values: CDR1 LNHNV, CDR2 YYDKDF (reference sequence). The CDR3 coding sequence is TGTGCCACCAGCAGGGAGAACGACGGCCTCTACGGGGGTGGCTACACCTTC. This codes for CATSRENDGLYGGGYTF.

The V and J genes are TRBV28 and TRBJ1-4, with D unclear. The V and J ends lost 6 bases and 8 bases respectively, with 16 bases between them. The CDR3 totals 14 residues. Per germline, CDR1 MDHEN and CDR2 SYDVKM. The CDR3: CASSHGSYGEKLFF. CDR3 in DNA: TGTGCCAGCAGCCACGGAAGTTACGGAGAAAAACTGTTTTTT.

This clonotype has at least ten counts. The chain joins TRBV7-2 to TRBJ2-7; D remains ambiguous. Germline values: CDR1 SGHTA, CDR2 FQGNSA. The ends were cut back, 5 bases at V and 0 bases at J, with 2 bases in the middle. The CDR3 loop spans 11 amino acids. The CDR3 loop is CASSVSYEQYF. CDR3 nucleotides: TGTGCCAGCAGCGTCTCCTACGAGCAGTACTTC.

There are a few counts of this clonotype. The chain couples TRBV7-6 to TRBJ2-1; perhaps TRBD2 as D (6 bases). Looked up from germline, CDR1 is SGHVS and CDR2 is FNYEAQ. V lost 2 bases and J 4 bases, leaving 18 bases between the germline ends. The CDR3 spans 17 residues. The CDR3 coding sequence is TGTGCCAGCAGCTTACGGCTCGGGACTCCGGGTTACAATGAGCAGTTCTTC. Translation gives CASSLRLGTPGYNEQFF. The complete variable domain, with remaining parts taken from reference TRBV7-6 and TRBJ2-1, reads GAGVSQSPRYKVTKRGQDVALRCDPISGHVSLYWYRQALGQGPEFLTYFNYEAQQDKSGLPNDRFSAERPEGSISTLTIQRTEQRDSAMYRCASSLRLGTPGYNEQFFGPGTRLTVL.

The rearrangement links TRBV7-6 to TRBJ2-2; 10 nucleotides line up with TRBD2. V lost 8 bases and J lost 7; bases outside the gene matches: 22. From germline, CDR1 is SGHVS and CDR2 FNYEAQ. CDR3 length: 19 residues. CDR3 sequence reads: CASALGDTSGRAKFGELFF. Written as DNA, the CDR3 is TGTGCCAGCGCCTTGGGAGATACAAGCGGGAGGGCCAAGTTCGGGGAGCTGTTTTTT. The full variable domain, in which reference TRBV7-6 and TRBJ2-2 provide the parts outside the CDR3, is GAGVSQSPRYKVTKRGQDVALRCDPISGHVSLYWYRQALGQGPEFLTYFNYEAQQDKSGLPNDRFSAERPEGSISTLTIQRTEQRDSAMYRCASALGDTSGRAKFGELFFGEGSRLTVL.

This sequence joins TRBV4-1 and TRBJ1-3; 7 bases are shared with TRBD1. The V and J ends lost 3 bases and 2 bases, in that order; junction bases with no gene match: 4. The germline V gene encodes CDR1 MGHRA and CDR2 YSYEKL. There are 15 residues in the CDR3. Here the CDR3 DNA reads TGCGCCAGCAGCCATGACAGGGTGCCTGGAAACACCATATATTTT. As protein: CASSHDRVPGNTIYF.

This clonotype showed up just a few times. This chain joins TRBV7-8 and TRBJ2-2; D may be TRBD2 (6 bases). The CDR3 consists of 20 residues. Trimming cost V 1 base and J 5 bases, with 26 bases left between them. Germline lookup yields CDR1 SGHVS and CDR2 FQNEAQ. Here the CDR3 DNA reads TGTGCCAGCAGCTTAGATGGGTCGGGACTCGTCTTATGGGGAACCGGGGAGCTGTTTTTT. Protein: CASSLDGSGLVLWGTGELFF.

This clonotype has just a few counts. The J gene is TRBJ1-1, the V gene TRBV20-1; 9 bases map to TRBD1. This CDR3 region has 17 residues. V shed 6 bases and J 0 bases; nucleotides not matched to a gene: 14. CDR1 and CDR2 (germline): DFQATT, SNEGSKA (reference sequence). DNA of the CDR3: TGCAGTGCGAACCACAGGGGGCCACTTCCTATGAACACTGAAGCTTTCTTT. Its translation: CSANHRGPLPMNTEAFF.

This clonotype has just a few counts. V and J are TRBV10-3 and TRBJ2-3, with 10 bases lining up with TRBD1. Germline CDR1 ENHRY, CDR2 SYGVKD. CDR3 length: 14 residues. The V gene end was trimmed by 6 bases and the J gene end by 3 bases; junction bases not matched to a gene: 3. As DNA, the CDR3 is TGTGCCATCAGAGACAGGGGGCTGACAGATACGCAGTATTTT. Amino acids: CAIRDRGLTDTQYF.

This clonotype has only a few counts. CDR3 nucleotide sequence: TGTGCCAGCAGCCCCCAGGCACGAACAGAAAAACTGTTTTTT. It is translated as CASSPQARTEKLFF. The chain employs TRBV7-9 and TRBJ1-4; D unresolved. CDR3 length: 14 residues. Between the trimmed V and J ends, which lost 5 bases and 8 bases, there was a span of 15 bases. Germline loops: CDR1 SEHNR, CDR2 FQNEAQ (reference sequence).

The CDR3 is CASRDKMNTEAFF. The DNA of the CDR3 is TGTGCCAGCAGAGACAAGATGAACACTGAAGCTTTCTTT. The genes are TRBV2 and TRBJ1-1; D unresolved. Germline assignment: CDR1 SNHLY and CDR2 FYNNEI. The CDR3 is made up of 13 amino acids. Trimming took 6 bases from V and 0 from J, leaving 8 bases between them.

V usage is TRBV29-1 and J usage is TRBJ2-5; 9 nucleotides agree with TRBD2. The CDR3 sequence is 13 residues long. With 4 bases clipped from V and 5 bases from J, the junction kept 5 bases outside the gene matches. Looked up from germline, CDR1 is SQVTM and CDR2 is ANQGSEA. CDR3 sequence: CSVASGTGETQYF. The CDR3 DNA sequence: TGCAGCGTTGCTAGCGGGACGGGCGAGACCCAGTACTTC.

This chain connects TRBV2 to TRBJ1-6; D is unresolved. V was cut by 6 bases and J by 17 bases, with 17 bases left in between. This CDR3 spans 12 amino acids. The germline gives CDR1 SNHLY, CDR2 FYNNEI. CDR3 coding DNA: TGTGCCAGCAGACGGACGGATTACTTTATCCACTTT. Protein product: CASRRTDYFIHF.